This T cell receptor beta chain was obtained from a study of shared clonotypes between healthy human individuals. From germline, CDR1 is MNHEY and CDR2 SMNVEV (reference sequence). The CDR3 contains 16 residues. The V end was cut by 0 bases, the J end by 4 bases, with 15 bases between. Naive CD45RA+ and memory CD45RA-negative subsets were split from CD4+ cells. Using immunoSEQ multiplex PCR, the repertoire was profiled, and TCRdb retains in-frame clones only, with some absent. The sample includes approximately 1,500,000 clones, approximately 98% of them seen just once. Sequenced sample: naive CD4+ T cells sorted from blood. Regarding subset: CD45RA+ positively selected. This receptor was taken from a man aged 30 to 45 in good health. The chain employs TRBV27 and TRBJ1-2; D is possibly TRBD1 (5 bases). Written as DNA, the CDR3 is TGTGCCAGCAGTTTATCGATCCCTACGACAGTCTATGGCTACACCTTC. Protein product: CASSLSIPTTVYGYTF.